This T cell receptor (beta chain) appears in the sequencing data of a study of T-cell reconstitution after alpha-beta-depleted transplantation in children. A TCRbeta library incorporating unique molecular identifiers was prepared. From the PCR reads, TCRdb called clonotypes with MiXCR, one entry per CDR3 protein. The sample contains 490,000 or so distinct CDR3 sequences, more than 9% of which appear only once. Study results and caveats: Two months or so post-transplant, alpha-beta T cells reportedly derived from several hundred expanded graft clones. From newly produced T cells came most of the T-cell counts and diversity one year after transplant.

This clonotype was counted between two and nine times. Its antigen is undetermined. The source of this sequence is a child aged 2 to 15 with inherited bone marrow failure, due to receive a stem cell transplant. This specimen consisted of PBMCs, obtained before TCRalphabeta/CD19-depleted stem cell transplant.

Here the CDR3 DNA reads TGTGCCAGCAGCCAAAGGTCAGGGGATCAGCCCCAGCATTTT. Encoded protein: CASSQRSGDQPQHF. The chain combines TRBV27 with TRBJ1-5; TRBD1 might be the D (6 bases). V lost 6 bases, J lost 5 bases, and 14 bases lay in between. Germline CDR1 reads MNHEY; CDR2 reads SMNVEV (reference sequence). The CDR3 sequence is 14 residues long.